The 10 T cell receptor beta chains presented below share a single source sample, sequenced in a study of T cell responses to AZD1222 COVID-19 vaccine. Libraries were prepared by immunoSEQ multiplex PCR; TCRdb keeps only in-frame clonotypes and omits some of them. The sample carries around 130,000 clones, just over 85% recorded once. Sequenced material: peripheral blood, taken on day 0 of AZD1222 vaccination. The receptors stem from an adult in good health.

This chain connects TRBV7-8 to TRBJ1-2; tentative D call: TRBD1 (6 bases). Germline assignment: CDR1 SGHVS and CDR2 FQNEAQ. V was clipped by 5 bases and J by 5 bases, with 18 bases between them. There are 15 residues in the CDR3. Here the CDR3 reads CASSPETGTLYGYTF. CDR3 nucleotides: TGTGCCAGCAGCCCAGAGACAGGCACCCTATATGGCTACACCTTC.

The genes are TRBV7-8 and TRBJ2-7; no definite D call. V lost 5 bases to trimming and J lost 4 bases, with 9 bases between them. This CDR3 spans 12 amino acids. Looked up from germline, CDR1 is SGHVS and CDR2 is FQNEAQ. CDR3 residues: CASSLSLYEQYF. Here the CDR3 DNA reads TGTGCCAGCAGCCTCTCCCTATACGAGCAGTACTTC.

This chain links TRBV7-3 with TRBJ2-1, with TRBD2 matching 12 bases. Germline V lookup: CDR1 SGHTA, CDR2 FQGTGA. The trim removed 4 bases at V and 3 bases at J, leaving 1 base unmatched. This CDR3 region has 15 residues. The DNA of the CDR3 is TGTGCCAGCAGCTGGACTAGCGGGGACTACAATGAGCAGTTCTTC. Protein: CASSWTSGDYNEQFF.

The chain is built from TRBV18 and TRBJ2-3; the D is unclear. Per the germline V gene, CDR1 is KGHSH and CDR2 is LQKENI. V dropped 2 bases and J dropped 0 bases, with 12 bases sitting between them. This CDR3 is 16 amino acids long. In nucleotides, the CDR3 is TGTGCCAGCTCACCAATTATGGACGTTAGCACAGATACGCAGTATTTT. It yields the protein CASSPIMDVSTDTQYF.

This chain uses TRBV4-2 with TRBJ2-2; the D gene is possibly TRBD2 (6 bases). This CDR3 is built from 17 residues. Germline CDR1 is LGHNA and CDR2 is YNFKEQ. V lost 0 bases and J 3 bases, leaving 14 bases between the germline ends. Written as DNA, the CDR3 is TGTGCCAGCAGCCAAGATACCCCCGGGGGTCACACCGGGGAGCTGTTTTTT. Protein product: CASSQDTPGGHTGELFF.

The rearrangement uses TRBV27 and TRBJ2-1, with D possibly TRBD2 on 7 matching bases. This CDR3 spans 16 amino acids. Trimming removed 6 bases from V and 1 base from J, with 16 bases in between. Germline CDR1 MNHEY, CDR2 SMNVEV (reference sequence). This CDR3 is CASSPKGGRSYNEQFF. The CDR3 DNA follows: TGTGCCAGCAGCCCCAAGGGGGGGCGGTCCTACAATGAGCAGTTCTTC.

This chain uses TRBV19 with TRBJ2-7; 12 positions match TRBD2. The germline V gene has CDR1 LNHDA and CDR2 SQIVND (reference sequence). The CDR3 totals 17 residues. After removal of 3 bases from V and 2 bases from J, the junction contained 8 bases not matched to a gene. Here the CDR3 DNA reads TGTGCCAGTAGTATGGTACTAGCGGGGGGCATTACCTACGAGCAGTACTTC. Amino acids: CASSMVLAGGITYEQYF.

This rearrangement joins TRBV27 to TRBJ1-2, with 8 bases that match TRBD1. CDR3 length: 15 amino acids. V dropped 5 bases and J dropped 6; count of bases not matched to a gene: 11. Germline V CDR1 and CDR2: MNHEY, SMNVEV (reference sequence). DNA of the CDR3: TGTGCCAGCAGTGCCGCCGGGACAGGCCCGGATGGCTACACCTTC. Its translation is CASSAAGTGPDGYTF.

The CDR3 protein is CASSQRSPTGELFF. The CDR3 coding sequence is TGTGCCAGCAGTCAAAGGTCCCCAACCGGGGAGCTGTTTTTT. This sequence joins TRBV28 and TRBJ2-2; D gene uncertain. Germline CDR1 is MDHEN and CDR2 is SYDVKM. CDR3 length: 14 amino acids. Trimming shortened V by 5 bases and J by 5 bases, and 12 bases separated the two germline ends.

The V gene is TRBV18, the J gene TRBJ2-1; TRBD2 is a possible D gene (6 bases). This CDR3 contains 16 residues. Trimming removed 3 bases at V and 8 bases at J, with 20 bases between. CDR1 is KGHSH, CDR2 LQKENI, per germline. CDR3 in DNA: TGTGCCAGCTCACCTTCTGTCGGAGGGGCGCGCCATGAGCAGTTCTTC. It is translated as CASSPSVGGARHEQFF.